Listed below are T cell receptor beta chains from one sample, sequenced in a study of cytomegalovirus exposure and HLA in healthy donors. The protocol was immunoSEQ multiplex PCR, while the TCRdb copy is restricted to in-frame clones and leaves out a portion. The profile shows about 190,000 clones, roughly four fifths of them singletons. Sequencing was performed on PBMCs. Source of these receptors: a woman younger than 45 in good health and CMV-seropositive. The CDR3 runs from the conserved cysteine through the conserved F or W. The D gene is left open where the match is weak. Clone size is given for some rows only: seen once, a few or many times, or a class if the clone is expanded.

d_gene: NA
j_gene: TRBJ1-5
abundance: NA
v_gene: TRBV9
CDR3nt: TGTGCCAGCAGCGTAGACGACAGCCCCTCCTATCAGCCCCAGCATTTT
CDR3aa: CASSVDDSPSYQPQHF

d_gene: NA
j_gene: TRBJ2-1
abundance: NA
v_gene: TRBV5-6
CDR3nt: TGTGCCAGCAGGCCCGGGGGGCGGAATGAGCAGTTCTTC
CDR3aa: CASRPGGRNEQFF

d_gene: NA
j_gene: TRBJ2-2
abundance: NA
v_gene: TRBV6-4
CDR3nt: TGTGCCAGCAGTGTAACCGGGGGTAACACCGGGGAGCTGTTTTTT
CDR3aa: CASSVTGGNTGELFF

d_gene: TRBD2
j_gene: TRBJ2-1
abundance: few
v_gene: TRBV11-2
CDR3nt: TGTGCCAGCAGCTTAGCCCGCGGACTAGCGGGAGACAATGAGCAGTTCTTC
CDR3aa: CASSLARGLAGDNEQFF

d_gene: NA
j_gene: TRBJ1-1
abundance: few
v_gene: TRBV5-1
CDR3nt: TGCGCCAGCAGCTTCCTGGGGGCCGCGGACACTGAAGCTTTCTTT
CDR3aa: CASSFLGAADTEAFF

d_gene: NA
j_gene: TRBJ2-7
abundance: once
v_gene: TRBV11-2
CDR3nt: TGTGCCAGCAGCTCAAATCGAGGGATTCTCTACGAGCAGTACTTC
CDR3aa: CASSSNRGILYEQYF

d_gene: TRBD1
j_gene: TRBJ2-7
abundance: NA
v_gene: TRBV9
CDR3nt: TGTGCCAGCAGCGGGGGACAGGGGGTAATGTTC
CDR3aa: CASSGGQGVMF

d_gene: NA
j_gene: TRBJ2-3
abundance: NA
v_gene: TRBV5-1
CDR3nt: TGCGCCAGCAGCTTGCAGGGGGGACCAGATACGCAGTATTTT
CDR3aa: CASSLQGGPDTQYF

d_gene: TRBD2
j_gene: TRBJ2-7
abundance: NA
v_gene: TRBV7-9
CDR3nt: TGTGCCAGCAGTCGGGACTATTACGAGCAGTACTTC
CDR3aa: CASSRDYYEQYF

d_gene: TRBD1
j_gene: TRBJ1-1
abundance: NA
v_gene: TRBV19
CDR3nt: TGTGCCAGTAGTTCCGGGACAGCGAACACTGAAGCTTTCTTT
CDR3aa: CASSSGTANTEAFF

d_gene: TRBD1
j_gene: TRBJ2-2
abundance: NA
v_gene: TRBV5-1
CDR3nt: TGCGCCAGCACAGGGGGACAGGCCTTAACCGGGGAGCTGTTTTTT
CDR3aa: CASTGGQALTGELFF

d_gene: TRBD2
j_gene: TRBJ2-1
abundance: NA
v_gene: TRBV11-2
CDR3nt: TGTGCCAGCAGCTTAACGGCGGGAGGGCCCCAAGAGCAGTTCTTC
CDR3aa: CASSLTAGGPQEQFF

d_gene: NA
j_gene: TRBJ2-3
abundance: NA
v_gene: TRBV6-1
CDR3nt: TGTGCCAGCATCCTCCCCACTAGCATAGCAGATACGCAGTATTTT
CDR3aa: CASILPTSIADTQYF

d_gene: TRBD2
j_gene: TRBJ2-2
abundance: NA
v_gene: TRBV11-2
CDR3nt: TGTGCCAGCAGCTGGCTAGCGGTGAACACCGGGGAGCTGTTTTTT
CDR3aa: CASSWLAVNTGELFF

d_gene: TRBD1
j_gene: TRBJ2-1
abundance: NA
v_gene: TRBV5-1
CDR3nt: TGCGCCAGCAGCTTGCAGGGGGACCACAATGAGCAGTTCTTC
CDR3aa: CASSLQGDHNEQFF

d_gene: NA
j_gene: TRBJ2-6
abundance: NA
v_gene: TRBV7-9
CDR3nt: TGTGCCAGCAGCTTTGTTAGCTCTGGGGCCAACGTCCTGACTTTC
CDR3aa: CASSFVSSGANVLTF

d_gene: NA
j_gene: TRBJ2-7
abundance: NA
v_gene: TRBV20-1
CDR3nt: TGCAGTGCGGGGACTCCCGAGCAGTACTTC
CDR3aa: CSAGTPEQYF

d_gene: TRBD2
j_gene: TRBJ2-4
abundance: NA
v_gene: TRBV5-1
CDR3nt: TGCGCCAGCAGCTTTGGTTTGAGGCTAGCGGGAACCCGGCAAAACATTCAGTACTTC
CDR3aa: CASSFGLRLAGTRQNIQYF

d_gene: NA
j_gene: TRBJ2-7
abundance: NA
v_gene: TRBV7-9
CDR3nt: TGTGCCAGTATGCATGAGAGCTCCTACGAGCAGTACTTC
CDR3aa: CASMHESSYEQYF

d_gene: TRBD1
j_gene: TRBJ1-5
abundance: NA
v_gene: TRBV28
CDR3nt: TGTGCCAGCAAGACAGGGGTGGATCAGCCCCAGCATTTT
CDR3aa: CASKTGVDQPQHF

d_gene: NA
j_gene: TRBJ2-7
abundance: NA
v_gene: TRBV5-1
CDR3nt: TGCGCCAGCAGCTTTAACCAGGGGATTGGCGAGCAGTACTTC
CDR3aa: CASSFNQGIGEQYF

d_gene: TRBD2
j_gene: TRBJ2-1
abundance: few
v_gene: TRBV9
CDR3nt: TGTGCCAGCAGCGTAGCGGGAGGGATAGGTGAGCAGTTCTTC
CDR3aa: CASSVAGGIGEQFF

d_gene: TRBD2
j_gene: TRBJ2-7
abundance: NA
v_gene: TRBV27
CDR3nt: TGTGCCAGCAGATTCTCGGGACTAGCGGGCTCCTACGAGCAGTACTTC
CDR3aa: CASRFSGLAGSYEQYF

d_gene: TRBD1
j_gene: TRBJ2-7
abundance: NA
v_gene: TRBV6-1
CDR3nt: TGTGCCAGCAAATCGACTCCGGGACAGACCTACGAGCAGTACTTC
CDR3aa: CASKSTPGQTYEQYF

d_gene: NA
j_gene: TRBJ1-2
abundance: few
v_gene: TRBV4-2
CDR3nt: TGTGCCAGCAGCACTCCGATTAACTATGGCTACACCTTC
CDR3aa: CASSTPINYGYTF

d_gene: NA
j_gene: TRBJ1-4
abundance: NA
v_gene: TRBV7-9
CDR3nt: TGTTCCAGCAGGCGTACTAATGAAAAACTGTTTTTT
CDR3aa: CSSRRTNEKLFF

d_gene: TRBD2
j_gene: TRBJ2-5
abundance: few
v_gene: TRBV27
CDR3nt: TGTGCCACCAAAACTAGCGGGAGTTGGGGACGGCAAGAGACCCAGTACTTC
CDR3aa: CATKTSGSWGRQETQYF

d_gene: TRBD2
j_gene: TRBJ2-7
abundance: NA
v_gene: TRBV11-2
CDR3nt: TGTGCCAGCAGCTTAGGACTAGCGGGAGATGTCTACGAGCAGTACTTC
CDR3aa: CASSLGLAGDVYEQYF